This T cell receptor beta chain stems from a study of OX40 agonist ivuxolimab in advanced cancers. About the research overall: The eligibility criteria allowed prior anti-PD-1, anti-PD-L1 or anti-CTLA-4 therapy, and 40% had some.

TCRdb's copy holds only in-frame clones and misses some; the assay was immunoSEQ multiplex PCR. This repertoire shows 45,000 to 55,000 clones, 94% found once; its top ten account for 9% to 15%. Study-wide results and caveats: Low normalized T-cell clonal expansion was additionally recorded for some nonresponders. Among expanded peripheral T cells, antigen specificity went undetermined.

Turning to this clone: Its matching antigen is unknown.

This TCR was recovered from an adult with an advanced solid tumor such as melanoma, head and neck, liver or kidney cancer. Source: CD4+ or CD8+ T cells sorted from blood, taken in a trial of the OX40 agonist ivuxolimab.

In DNA, the CDR3 is TGTGCCAGCAGCTGCACCGAGACAGGGGCCCTTAGGGCGGAGCAGTTCTTC. This sequence encodes CASSCTETGALRAEQFF. V and J are TRBV7-3 and TRBJ2-1; 8 bases match TRBD1. Trimming cost V 4 bases and J 10 bases; bases outside gene matches: 18. The CDR3 spans 17 residues. Germline V CDR1 and CDR2: SGHTA, FQGTGA.